What follows are 7 T cell receptor beta chains derived from one specimen sequenced in a study of T-cell memory formation after mild COVID-19. MiXCR, run by TCRdb on the 5' RACE reads, gives a single entry per CDR3 protein. Of roughly 550,000 distinct CDR3 sequences in the sample, about a fifth are singletons; the top ten hold around 13%. The specimen was PBMCs or a T cell subset sorted from them (not recorded which). The receptors derive from an adult woman who had mild COVID-19 (a few samples of this study predate the infection). Cell type and time point are not known.

This clonotype showed up many times. The V call is TRBV20-1, the J call TRBJ2-1; 13 bases fit TRBD2. Trimming cost V 1 base and J 9 bases; bases outside gene matches: 9. The V gene's germline CDR1 is DFQATT and CDR2 SNEGSKA (reference sequence). The CDR3 loop spans 16 amino acids. The DNA for the CDR3 is TGCAGTGCTAGAGGAGGGACTAGCGGGAAGGTGATTGAGCAGTTCTTC. Its protein product is CSARGGTSGKVIEQFF.

The chain has TRBV20-1 and TRBJ2-3; 8 positions match TRBD2. There are 14 residues in the CDR3. J gave up 0 bases and V 5 bases, and 4 bases lay outside the gene matches. Germline V gives CDR1 DFQATT, CDR2 SNEGSKA (reference sequence). The CDR3 spells CSAPGLGSTDTQYF. The CDR3 DNA follows: TGCAGTGCTCCGGGACTAGGGAGCACAGATACGCAGTATTTT.

V and J are TRBV6-5 and TRBJ1-2; D uncertain. Germline V lookup: CDR1 MNHEY, CDR2 SVGAGI. Trimming pared 4 bases from V and 5 bases from J, leaving 17 bases between. This CDR3 contains 15 residues. CDR3 loop: CASSSVARRPYGYTF. CDR3 DNA: TGTGCCAGCAGTTCAGTAGCCCGACGGCCTTATGGCTACACCTTC.

This clonotype came up many times. This chain connects TRBV5-6 to TRBJ2-2, with 7 bases identical to TRBD1. In germline, CDR1 is SGHDT, CDR2 YYEEEE. With 4 bases clipped from V and 4 bases from J, the junction kept 7 bases outside the gene matches. The CDR3 length is 15 residues. The CDR3 here is CASSPDRARTGELFF. The CDR3 DNA reads TGTGCCAGCAGCCCCGACAGGGCCCGCACCGGGGAGCTGTTTTTT.

This chain links TRBV6-2 or TRBV6-3 with TRBJ2-7, with a tentative D call TRBD1 (6 bases). Trimming shortened V by 6 bases and J by 4 bases, and 10 bases separated the two germline ends. The CDR3 runs 12 residues. Germline assignment: CDR1 MNHEY and CDR2 SVGEGT. The CDR3 nucleotides read TGTGCCAGCAGCTGGACAGCGTACGAGCAGTACTTC. Residues: CASSWTAYEQYF.

The chain recombines TRBV19 with TRBJ2-7, with D unresolved. The CDR3 totals 13 residues. V was clipped by 2 bases and J by 2 bases, with 7 bases between them. Germline CDR1 LNHDA, CDR2 SQIVND (reference sequence). The DNA for the CDR3 is TGTGCCAGTAGTATACTAGGCACCTACGAGCAGTACTTC. It is translated as CASSILGTYEQYF.

The V call is TRBV6-5, the J call TRBJ2-6; 8 bases agree with TRBD1. The J segment lost 0 bases and the V segment lost 6 bases, leaving 7 bases of the junction unmatched. The CDR3 has 17 residues. The germline V gene has CDR1 MNHEY and CDR2 SVGAGI. The CDR3 region is CASSLGTGVSGANVLTF. In DNA form, the CDR3 reads TGTGCCAGCAGCCTCGGGACAGGTGTCTCTGGGGCCAACGTCCTGACTTTC.